Following are 2 T cell receptor beta chains from one sample sequenced in a study of T-cell memory formation after mild COVID-19. From the 5' RACE reads, TCRdb called clonotypes with MiXCR, one entry per CDR3 protein. The sample records a few hundred thousand distinct CDR3 sequences, roughly 14% being singletons. Source material: PBMCs or a T cell subset sorted from them (not recorded which). These receptor sequences come from a young man who had mild COVID-19 (a few samples of this study predate the infection). Cell type and time point are not known.

The sample holds a few counts of this clonotype. This sequence joins TRBV4-2 and TRBJ2-3, with 7 bases aligning to TRBD2. V trimming: 4 bases; J trimming: 1 base; junction bases outside the gene matches: 5. CDR1 is LGHNA and CDR2 is YNFKEQ in the germline V gene. The CDR3 consists of 15 residues. The CDR3 bases are TGTGCCAGCAGCCGCCAGCGGGGAGGCACAGATACGCAGTATTTT. This encodes CASSRQRGGTDTQYF.

CDR3 region: CASSLYHATYEQYF. The CDR3 DNA sequence: TGTGCCAGCAGCTTATACCACGCAACCTACGAGCAGTACTTC. The chain couples TRBV11-2 to TRBJ2-7; D is ambiguous. Germline values: CDR1 SGHAT, CDR2 FQNNGV. V shed 2 bases and J shed 2 bases, with 10 bases lying between them. The CDR3 spans 14 residues.